This is a list of T cell receptor beta chains from one sample in a study of identical twins. TCRdb re-derived calls from the 5' RACE reads in MiXCR, one entry per CDR3 protein. Among nearly 900,000 distinct CDR3 sequences, roughly an eighth were seen once, and the ten largest hold 1.5% to 2%. Another study also made use of these data, one on yellow fever vaccine responses in identical twins.

What was sequenced was PBMCs. Receptors were obtained from a woman aged 18-35 years in good health. CDR3s include the opening cysteine and the closing phenylalanine or tryptophan. A D gene is named only where the DNA matches it firmly. Clone size is not always given. Where it is, it says once, few, many or a class for expanded clones.

d_call	j_call	clone_size	v_call	cdr3_nt	cdr3_aa
-	TRBJ1-6	-	TRBV2	TGTGCCAGCAGTGAACTCGGGACTTATAATTCACCCCTCCACTTT	CASSELGTYNSPLHF
TRBD2	TRBJ2-2	few	TRBV5-6	TGTGCCAGCAGACGGAGGGAGGGGTCCGGGGAGCTGTTTTTT	CASRRREGSGELFF
-	TRBJ2-2	few	TRBV7-8	TGTGCCAGCAGCTCCAAAACAGGGTTGTTCGGGGAGCTGTTTTTT	CASSSKTGLFGELFF
-	TRBJ2-4	-	TRBV12-3/TRBV12-4	TGTGCCAGCAGCCTTTCGGACAGAGAAAACATTCAGTACTTC	CASSLSDRENIQYF
TRBD1	TRBJ2-7	few	TRBV3-1	TGTGCCAGCAGCCAATCCCGGGACAGGGGCTACGAGCAGTACTTC	CASSQSRDRGYEQYF
-	TRBJ1-1	-	TRBV5-1	TGCGCCAGCAGCTTGGAACGGGAAGCTTTCTTT	CASSLEREAFF
-	TRBJ2-1	-	TRBV14	TGTGCCAGCAGCCAGGATCACATAGCCCGCTACAATGAGCAGTTCTTC	CASSQDHIARYNEQFF
-	TRBJ2-3	-	TRBV10-2	TGCGCCAGCGTCAGGACGGCCAGAGTATCAGATACGCAGTATTTT	CASVRTARVSDTQYF
TRBD2	TRBJ2-1	-	TRBV4-1	TGCGCCAGCAGCCAAGAAGAGGGCGGGAGGGCCTACAATGAGCAGTTCTTC	CASSQEEGGRAYNEQFF
TRBD2	TRBJ2-2	few	TRBV4-1	TGCGCCAGCAGCCAAGATCCGACTAGCGGGAGAAGAACCGGGGAGCTGTTTTTT	CASSQDPTSGRRTGELFF
-	TRBJ2-7	-	TRBV29-1	TGCAGCGTTGATCGTCAGGGGGGATCCGGGCAGTACTTC	CSVDRQGGSGQYF
-	TRBJ2-2	few	TRBV24-1	TGTGCCACCAGTGCCCAGGGGTCCGGGGAGCTGTTTTTT	CATSAQGSGELFF
-	TRBJ2-2	many	TRBV6-1	TGTGCCAGCAGTAGGGTTGACAGACCCACCGGGGAGCTGTTTTTT	CASSRVDRPTGELFF
-	TRBJ2-7	-	TRBV12-3/TRBV12-4	TGTGCCAGCAGTTCTCCGAGACGACAGGTCTACGAGCAGTACTTC	CASSSPRRQVYEQYF
-	TRBJ2-1	many	TRBV9	TGTGCCAGCAGCGCCCGACAGGGACTAAACAATGAGCAGTTCTTC	CASSARQGLNNEQFF
TRBD1	TRBJ1-2	many	TRBV7-2	TGTGCCAGCAGCTTGGGGACAGGGGGGGTCTATGGCTACACCTTC	CASSLGTGGVYGYTF
TRBD2	TRBJ2-1	many	TRBV6-5	TGTGCCAGCAGTTACTCTAGCGGGGGGGGAAGGCAGTTCTTC	CASSYSSGGGRQFF
TRBD1	TRBJ1-1	few	TRBV11-2	TGTGCCAGCAGCAAGACAGGGGGTGGTATGAACACTGAAGCTTTCTTT	CASSKTGGGMNTEAFF
TRBD2	TRBJ2-3	-	TRBV7-9	TGTGCCAGCAGCCCACGGCGGGGGAGCACAGATACGCAGTATTTT	CASSPRRGSTDTQYF
TRBD2	TRBJ2-1	-	TRBV7-3	TGTGCCAGCAGCTTAACTCAGGGAGGGGTAGGCAATGAGCAGTTCTTC	CASSLTQGGVGNEQFF
-	TRBJ1-5	few	TRBV6-1	TGTGCCAGCAGCCGACAAAGTAGCAATCAGCCCCAGCATTTT	CASSRQSSNQPQHF
-	TRBJ2-5	-	TRBV10-3	TGTGCCATCAGTGAGTCGAGGGGCCAAGAGAACCAGTACTTC	CAISESRGQENQYF
-	TRBJ1-1	-	TRBV5-6	TGTGCCAGCAGCCCCGGTCGAATAAGTGAAGCTTTCTTT	CASSPGRISEAFF
-	TRBJ2-5	-	TRBV7-2	TGTGCCAGCAGCTTAGCTTTAGGGCGGGGAGGAGGAGAGACCCAGTACTTC	CASSLALGRGGGETQYF
-	TRBJ2-3	many	TRBV7-8	TGTGCCAGCAGCTTAGGGCCCAGGGGATTTGCAAATACGCAGTATTTT	CASSLGPRGFANTQYF
-	TRBJ1-5	many	TRBV12-3/TRBV12-4	TGTGCCAGCAGTTTGAACAGATTTCGCAATCAGCCCCAGCATTTT	CASSLNRFRNQPQHF